These T cell receptor beta chains were read from a single sample in a study of blood T cell repertoires in COVID-19. Assay: immunoSEQ multiplex PCR; the TCRdb copy retains only in-frame clones and omits some. The data show 210,000 or so clones, roughly nine tenths seen once. Sample: peripheral blood. These receptors all stem from a man aged 40-55 years with active or convalescent COVID-19. Both conserved end residues are part of each CDR3. The D gene is left open where the match is weak. The size field is filled for only some rows; it gives once, few, many or a size class.

DNA: TGTGCCAGTAGCAAAGGGACAGGGGGCGTTTTCGATCAGCCCCAGCATTTT
CDR3: CASSKGTGGVFDQPQHF
size: -
J: TRBJ1-5
V: TRBV19
D: TRBD1

DNA: TGTGCCACGGGCGGGGACAGCACCACTGAAGCTTTCTTT
CDR3: CATGGDSTTEAFF
size: -
J: TRBJ1-1
V: TRBV11-2
D: TRBD1

DNA: TGTGCCAGTAGTATAAGGACTAGCGGGAGCTACGAGCAGTACTTC
CDR3: CASSIRTSGSYEQYF
size: -
J: TRBJ2-7
V: TRBV19
D: TRBD2

DNA: TGTGCCAGCAGCCCGGGGACTAGCGGGAGGGTGAGAGAGCAGTTCTTC
CDR3: CASSPGTSGRVREQFF
size: -
J: TRBJ2-1
V: TRBV7-2
D: TRBD2

DNA: TGTGCCAGCAGCCTGGGGACAGGTAGAGGGGAGACCCAGTACTTC
CDR3: CASSLGTGRGETQYF
size: -
J: TRBJ2-5
V: TRBV5-6
D: TRBD1

DNA: TGTGCCAGCAGTCAGGGGTTGAACTATGGCTACACCTTC
CDR3: CASSQGLNYGYTF
size: -
J: TRBJ1-2
V: TRBV12-3/TRBV12-4
D: -

DNA: TGCAGCGTTGGTGCAGGGGCGGTTAATCAGCCCCAGCATTTT
CDR3: CSVGAGAVNQPQHF
size: -
J: TRBJ1-5
V: TRBV29-1
D: -

DNA: TGTGCCAGCAGTACGGGAGGGGAGACCCAGTACTTC
CDR3: CASSTGGETQYF
size: -
J: TRBJ2-5
V: TRBV2
D: TRBD2

DNA: TGTGCCAGCAGTCCACAGGGTATGAACACTGAAGCTTTCTTT
CDR3: CASSPQGMNTEAFF
size: -
J: TRBJ1-1
V: TRBV28
D: -

DNA: TGTGCCACCCTCAACACTGAAGCTTTCTTT
CDR3: CATLNTEAFF
size: once
J: TRBJ1-1
V: TRBV28
D: -

DNA: TGCGCCAGCAGTGAGTGGAGACTAGCGGAAAACCAAAAACCGGGCACCGGGGAGCTGTTTTTT
CDR3: CASSEWRLAENQKPGTGELFF
size: -
J: TRBJ2-2
V: TRBV10-2
D: TRBD2

DNA: TGTGCCAGCAGCGCGGGATTCGGCGGCTACACCTTC
CDR3: CASSAGFGGYTF
size: -
J: TRBJ1-2
V: TRBV9
D: -

DNA: TGTGCCAGCAGTTTTACGGGGATTAGCAATCAGCCCCAGCATTTT
CDR3: CASSFTGISNQPQHF
size: -
J: TRBJ1-5
V: TRBV27
D: -

DNA: TGTGCCAGCAGCTTCCAGGGTAACACTGAAGCTTTCTTT
CDR3: CASSFQGNTEAFF
size: -
J: TRBJ1-1
V: TRBV7-9
D: -

DNA: TGCGCCAGCAGCCTACGGTCCCTTGCTACTGAAGCTTTCTTT
CDR3: CASSLRSLATEAFF
size: -
J: TRBJ1-1
V: TRBV4-1
D: -

DNA: TGCAGCGTTGAAGATGGGACAGGGGGCTTCGAGCAGTACTTC
CDR3: CSVEDGTGGFEQYF
size: -
J: TRBJ2-7
V: TRBV29-1
D: TRBD1

DNA: TGTGCCAGCAGCAGCATGACAGGGTTGAGAGAGCAGTACTTC
CDR3: CASSSMTGLREQYF
size: -
J: TRBJ2-7
V: TRBV7-2
D: TRBD1

DNA: TGTGCCAGCAGTGGTGGAGGCAATCAGCCCCAGCATTTT
CDR3: CASSGGGNQPQHF
size: -
J: TRBJ1-5
V: TRBV2
D: -

DNA: TGCGCCAGCAGCTTGGCCGGGACAGGGGACGAAGCTTTCTTT
CDR3: CASSLAGTGDEAFF
size: -
J: TRBJ1-1
V: TRBV5-1
D: TRBD1

DNA: TGTGCCAGCAGCTTAACGGCGGGAAGCTCCTACGAGCAGTACTTC
CDR3: CASSLTAGSSYEQYF
size: -
J: TRBJ2-7
V: TRBV7-2
D: -

DNA: TGTGCCAGCAGTGAAAGACAGAATAGCAATCAGCCCCAGCATTTT
CDR3: CASSERQNSNQPQHF
size: -
J: TRBJ1-5
V: TRBV2
D: -

DNA: TGTGCCAGCAGCTTAGGTTGGCGGGGGGCCGAGAACAATGAGCAGTTCTTC
CDR3: CASSLGWRGAENNEQFF
size: -
J: TRBJ2-1
V: TRBV7-2
D: TRBD2

DNA: TGTGCCAGCTCACCATCCCGGCAGGGGAACACTGAAGCTTTCTTT
CDR3: CASSPSRQGNTEAFF
size: -
J: TRBJ1-1
V: TRBV18
D: -

DNA: TGTGCCAGCTCACCGCCCCCAGGTGGGGAGACCCAGTACTTC
CDR3: CASSPPPGGETQYF
size: -
J: TRBJ2-5
V: TRBV18
D: -

DNA: TGTGCCAGCAGTGGGGGCGATAGGGGGCCCTCCTACGAGCAGTACTTC
CDR3: CASSGGDRGPSYEQYF
size: -
J: TRBJ2-7
V: TRBV25-1
D: TRBD1

DNA: TGCGCCAGCAGCCCCCAGGGTGCGGTTTCACCCCTCCACTTT
CDR3: CASSPQGAVSPLHF
size: once
J: TRBJ1-6
V: TRBV4-1
D: -

DNA: TGTGCCAGCAGTGTGGGGCAGATGAACACTGAAGCTTTCTTT
CDR3: CASSVGQMNTEAFF
size: -
J: TRBJ1-1
V: TRBV2
D: -

DNA: TGTGCCAGCACCTCGGGGGGAATCGGGGGCTACACCTTC
CDR3: CASTSGGIGGYTF
size: few
J: TRBJ1-2
V: TRBV28
D: -

DNA: TGTGCCAGCAGTTCCCCTGGAAAGCGCGGCTACACCTTC
CDR3: CASSSPGKRGYTF
size: -
J: TRBJ1-2
V: TRBV28
D: -

DNA: TGTGCCAGCGCGCGGGGGGGCGAAGATACGCAGTATTTT
CDR3: CASARGGEDTQYF
size: -
J: TRBJ2-3
V: TRBV28
D: TRBD2

DNA: TGTGCCAGCAGCTTGGACCTTTTTTCGGAGGACGAGCAGTACTTC
CDR3: CASSLDLFSEDEQYF
size: -
J: TRBJ2-7
V: TRBV5-6
D: -

DNA: TGTGCCAGCAGCTTGACTAGCGGGGGGGCTGATGAGCAGTTCTTC
CDR3: CASSLTSGGADEQFF
size: -
J: TRBJ2-1
V: TRBV6-4
D: TRBD2

DNA: TGTGCCAGCAGCCAAGGACAGCCCTCCTACGAGCAGTACTTC
CDR3: CASSQGQPSYEQYF
size: -
J: TRBJ2-7
V: TRBV3-1/TRBV3-2
D: -

DNA: TGTGCCAGCAGCTCTGGACAGGGGTTACCCCCCTATGGCTACACCTTC
CDR3: CASSSGQGLPPYGYTF
size: -
J: TRBJ1-2
V: TRBV7-3
D: TRBD1

DNA: TGTGCCAGCAGCTTTCGCGCGGGAGGGTGGGAGACCCAGTACTTC
CDR3: CASSFRAGGWETQYF
size: -
J: TRBJ2-5
V: TRBV11-2
D: TRBD2